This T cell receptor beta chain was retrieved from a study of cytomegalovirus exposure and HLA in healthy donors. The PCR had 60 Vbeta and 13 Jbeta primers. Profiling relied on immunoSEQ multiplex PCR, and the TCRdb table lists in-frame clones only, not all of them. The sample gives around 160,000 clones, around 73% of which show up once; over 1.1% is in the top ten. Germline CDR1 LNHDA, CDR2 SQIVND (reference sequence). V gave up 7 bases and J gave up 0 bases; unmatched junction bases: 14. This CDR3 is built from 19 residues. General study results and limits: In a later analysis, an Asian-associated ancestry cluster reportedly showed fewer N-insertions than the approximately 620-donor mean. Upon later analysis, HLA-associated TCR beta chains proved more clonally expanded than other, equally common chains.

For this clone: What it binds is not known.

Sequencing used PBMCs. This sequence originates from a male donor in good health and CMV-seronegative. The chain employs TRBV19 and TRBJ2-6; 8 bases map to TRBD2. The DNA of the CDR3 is TGTGCCAGTACCCCGACGGGAGGGGGAACCCGCTCTGGGGCCAACGTCCTGACTTTC. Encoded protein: CASTPTGGGTRSGANVLTF.